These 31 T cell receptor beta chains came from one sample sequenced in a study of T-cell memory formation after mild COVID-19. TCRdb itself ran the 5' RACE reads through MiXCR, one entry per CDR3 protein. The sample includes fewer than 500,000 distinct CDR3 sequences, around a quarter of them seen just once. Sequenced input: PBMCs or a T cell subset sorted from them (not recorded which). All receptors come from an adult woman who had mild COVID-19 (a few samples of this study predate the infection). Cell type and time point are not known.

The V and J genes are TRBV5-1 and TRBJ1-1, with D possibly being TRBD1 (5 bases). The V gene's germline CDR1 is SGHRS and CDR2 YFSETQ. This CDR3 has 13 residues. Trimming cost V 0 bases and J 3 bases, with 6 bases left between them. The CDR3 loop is CASSLVGDTEAFF. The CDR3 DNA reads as TGCGCCAGCAGCTTGGTAGGGGACACTGAAGCTTTCTTT.

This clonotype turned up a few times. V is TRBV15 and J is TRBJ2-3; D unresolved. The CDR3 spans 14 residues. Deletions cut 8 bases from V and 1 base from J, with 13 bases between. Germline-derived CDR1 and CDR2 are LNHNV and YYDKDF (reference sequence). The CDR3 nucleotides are TGTGCCACCGATCCTGAGCAGGGCACAGATACGCAGTATTTT. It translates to CATDPEQGTDTQYF.

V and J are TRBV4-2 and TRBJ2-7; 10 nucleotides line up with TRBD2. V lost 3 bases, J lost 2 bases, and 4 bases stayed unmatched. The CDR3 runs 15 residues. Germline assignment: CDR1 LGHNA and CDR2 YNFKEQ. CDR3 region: CASSHSSGGPYEQYF. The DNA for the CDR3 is TGTGCCAGCAGCCATTCTAGCGGGGGACCCTACGAGCAGTACTTC.

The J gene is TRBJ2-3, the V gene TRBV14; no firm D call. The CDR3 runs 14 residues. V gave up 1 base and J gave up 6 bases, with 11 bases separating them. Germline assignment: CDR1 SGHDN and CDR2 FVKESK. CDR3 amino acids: CASSQGWIVDTQYF. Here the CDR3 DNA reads TGTGCCAGCAGCCAAGGTTGGATAGTGGATACGCAGTATTTT.

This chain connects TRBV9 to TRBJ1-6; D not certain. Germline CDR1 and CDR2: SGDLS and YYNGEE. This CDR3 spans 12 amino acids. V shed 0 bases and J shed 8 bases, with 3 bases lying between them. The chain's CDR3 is CASSVVHSPLHF. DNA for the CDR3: TGTGCCAGCAGCGTAGTTCATTCACCCCTCCACTTT.

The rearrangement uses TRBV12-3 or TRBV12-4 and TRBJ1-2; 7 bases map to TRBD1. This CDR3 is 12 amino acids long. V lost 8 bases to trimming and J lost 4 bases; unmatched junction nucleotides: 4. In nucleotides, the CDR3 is TGTGCCAGCGTCCAGGGGGGCTATGGCTACACCTTC. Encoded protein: CASVQGGYGYTF.

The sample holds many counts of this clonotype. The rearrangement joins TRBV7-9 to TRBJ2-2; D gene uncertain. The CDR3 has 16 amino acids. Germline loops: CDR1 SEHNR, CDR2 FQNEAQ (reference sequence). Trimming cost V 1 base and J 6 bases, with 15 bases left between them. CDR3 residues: CASSLVQTVGSGELFF. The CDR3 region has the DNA TGTGCCAGCAGCTTAGTACAGACCGTAGGCTCCGGGGAGCTGTTTTTT.

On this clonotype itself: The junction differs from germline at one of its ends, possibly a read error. The CDR3 region has the DNA TGTGCTAGCATCGGGACCGGCGGACTAGCGGGCTCCTCGGTGGCCAACGTCCTGACTTTC. This gives the protein CASIGTGGLAGSSVANVLTF. The V and J genes are TRBV7-7 and TRBJ2-6; 11 bases are a match to TRBD2. This CDR3 is built from 20 residues. CDR1 is SSHAT and CDR2 is FNYEAQ in the germline V gene (reference sequence).

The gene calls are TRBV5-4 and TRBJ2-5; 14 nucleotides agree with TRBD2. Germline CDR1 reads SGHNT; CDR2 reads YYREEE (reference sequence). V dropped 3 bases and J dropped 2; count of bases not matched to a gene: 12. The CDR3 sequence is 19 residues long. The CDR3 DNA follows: TGTGCCAGCAGCTCGCTCGGGACTAGCGGGAGAGGGGATCAAGAGACCCAGTACTTC. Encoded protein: CASSSLGTSGRGDQETQYF.

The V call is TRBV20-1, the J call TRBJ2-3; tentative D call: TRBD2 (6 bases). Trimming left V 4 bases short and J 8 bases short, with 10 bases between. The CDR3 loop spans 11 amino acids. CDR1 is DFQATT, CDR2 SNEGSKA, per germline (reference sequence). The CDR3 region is CSAKSSATQYF. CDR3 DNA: TGCAGTGCTAAATCTAGCGCTACGCAGTATTTT.

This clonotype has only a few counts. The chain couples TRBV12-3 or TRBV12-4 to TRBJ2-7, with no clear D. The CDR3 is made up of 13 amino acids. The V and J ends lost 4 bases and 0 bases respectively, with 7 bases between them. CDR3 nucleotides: TGTGCCAGCAGTTCAAGCGCCTCCTACGAGCAGTACTTC. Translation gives CASSSSASYEQYF.

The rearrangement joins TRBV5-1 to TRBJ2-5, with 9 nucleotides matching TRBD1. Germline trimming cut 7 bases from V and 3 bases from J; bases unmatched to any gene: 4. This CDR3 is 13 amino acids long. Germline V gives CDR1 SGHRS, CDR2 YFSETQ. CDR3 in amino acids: CASGRTGEETQYF. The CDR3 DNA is TGCGCCAGCGGCCGGACAGGGGAAGAGACCCAGTACTTC.

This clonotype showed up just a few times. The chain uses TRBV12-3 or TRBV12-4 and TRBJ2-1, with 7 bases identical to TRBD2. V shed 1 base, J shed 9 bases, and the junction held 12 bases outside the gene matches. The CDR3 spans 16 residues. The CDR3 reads CASSLGAGRIRSEQFF. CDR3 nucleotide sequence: TGTGCCAGCAGTTTAGGAGCGGGACGTATCCGGAGTGAGCAGTTCTTC.

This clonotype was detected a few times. For the CDR3, the DNA is TGCGCCAGCAGCCTCTCTAGCGGGGGGGCGTCCTACGAGCAGTACTTC. This sequence encodes CASSLSSGGASYEQYF. V and J are TRBV4-1 and TRBJ2-7; 12 bases fit TRBD2. The V gene end was trimmed by 4 bases and the J gene end by 1 base; junction bases not matched to a gene: 5. The CDR3 covers 16 residues. Germline loops: CDR1 MGHRA, CDR2 YSYEKL.

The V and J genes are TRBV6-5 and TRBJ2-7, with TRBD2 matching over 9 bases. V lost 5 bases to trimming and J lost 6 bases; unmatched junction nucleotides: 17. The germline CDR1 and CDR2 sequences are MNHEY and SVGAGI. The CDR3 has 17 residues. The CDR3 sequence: CASSTPSRGLASAEQYF. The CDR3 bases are TGTGCCAGCAGTACCCCGAGCCGGGGACTAGCATCGGCCGAGCAGTACTTC.

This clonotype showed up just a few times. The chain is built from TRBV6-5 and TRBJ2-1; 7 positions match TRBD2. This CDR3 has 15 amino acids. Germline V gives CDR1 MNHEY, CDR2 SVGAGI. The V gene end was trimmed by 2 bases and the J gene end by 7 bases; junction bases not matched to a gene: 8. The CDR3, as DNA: TGTGCCAGCAGTTACGTGGCGGGAGCTGGGAATGAGCAGTTCTTC. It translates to CASSYVAGAGNEQFF.

Written as DNA, the CDR3 is TGTGCCAGCTCACCCCTGTTAGAGGGGGGTATCGATGAGCAGTTCTTC. This codes for CASSPLLEGGIDEQFF. This chain links TRBV18 with TRBJ2-1; D might be TRBD1 or TRBD2, each matching 6 bases. V was clipped by 3 bases and J by 8 bases, with 20 bases between them. This CDR3 contains 16 residues. Germline CDR1 KGHSH, CDR2 LQKENI.

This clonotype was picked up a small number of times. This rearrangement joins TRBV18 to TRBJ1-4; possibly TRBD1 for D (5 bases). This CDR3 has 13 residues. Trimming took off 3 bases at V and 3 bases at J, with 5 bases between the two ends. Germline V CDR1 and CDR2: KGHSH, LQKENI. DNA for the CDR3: TGTGCCAGCTCACCCAGGGCTAATGAAAAACTGTTTTTT. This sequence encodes CASSPRANEKLFF.

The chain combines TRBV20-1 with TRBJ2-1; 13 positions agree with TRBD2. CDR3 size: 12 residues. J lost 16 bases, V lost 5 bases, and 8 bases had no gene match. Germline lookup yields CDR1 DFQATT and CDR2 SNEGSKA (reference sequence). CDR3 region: CSALRTSGRGFF. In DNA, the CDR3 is TGCAGTGCTTTACGGACTAGCGGGAGAGGATTCTTC.

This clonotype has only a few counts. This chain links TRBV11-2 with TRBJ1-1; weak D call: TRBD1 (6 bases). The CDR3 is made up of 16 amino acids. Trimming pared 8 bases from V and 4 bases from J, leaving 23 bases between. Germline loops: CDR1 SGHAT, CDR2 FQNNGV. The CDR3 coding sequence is TGTGCCAGCGGAAAGGGCGACAGGCCCTTCGGCACTGAAGCTTTCTTT. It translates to CASGKGDRPFGTEAFF.

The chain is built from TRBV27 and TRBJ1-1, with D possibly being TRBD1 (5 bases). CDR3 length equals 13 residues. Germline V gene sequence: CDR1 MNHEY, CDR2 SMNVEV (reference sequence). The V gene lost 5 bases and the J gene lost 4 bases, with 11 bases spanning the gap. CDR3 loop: CASSGRVSTEAFF. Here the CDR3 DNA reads TGTGCCAGCAGTGGCAGGGTTAGCACTGAAGCTTTCTTT.

CDR3 residues: CASGAGLLTDTQYF. The CDR3 DNA reads TGTGCCAGCGGGGCGGGCCTACTCACAGATACGCAGTATTTT. The chain uses TRBV5-4 and TRBJ2-3; D tentatively reads TRBD1 or TRBD2 (5 bases each). CDR1 is SGHNT, CDR2 YYREEE, per germline (reference sequence). The CDR3 loop spans 14 amino acids. The germline V and J ends were trimmed by 7 bases and 2 bases, with 14 bases remaining between them.

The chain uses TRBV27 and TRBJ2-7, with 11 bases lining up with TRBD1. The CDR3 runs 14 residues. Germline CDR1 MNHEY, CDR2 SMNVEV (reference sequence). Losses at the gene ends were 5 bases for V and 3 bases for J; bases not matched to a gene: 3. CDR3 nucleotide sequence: TGTGCCAGCAGTGACGGGACAGGGGGCTACGAGCAGTACTTC. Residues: CASSDGTGGYEQYF.

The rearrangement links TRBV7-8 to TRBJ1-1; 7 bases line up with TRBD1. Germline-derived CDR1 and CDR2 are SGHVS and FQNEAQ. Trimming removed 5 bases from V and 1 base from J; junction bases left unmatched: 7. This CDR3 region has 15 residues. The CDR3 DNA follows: TGTGCCAGCAGCCTCCACAGGGGTACGAACACTGAAGCTTTCTTT. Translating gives CASSLHRGTNTEAFF.

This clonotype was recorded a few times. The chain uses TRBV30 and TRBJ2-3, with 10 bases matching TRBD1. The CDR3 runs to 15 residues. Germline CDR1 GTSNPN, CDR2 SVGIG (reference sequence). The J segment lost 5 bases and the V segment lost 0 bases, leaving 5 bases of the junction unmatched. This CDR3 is CAWSVGTGVGDTQYF. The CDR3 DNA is TGTGCCTGGAGTGTGGGGACAGGGGTAGGAGATACGCAGTATTTT.

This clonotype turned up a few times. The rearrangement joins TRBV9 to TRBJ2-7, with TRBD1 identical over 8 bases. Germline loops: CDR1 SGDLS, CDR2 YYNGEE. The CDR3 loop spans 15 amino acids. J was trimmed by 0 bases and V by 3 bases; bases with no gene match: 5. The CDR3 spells CASSGRQGSSYEQYF. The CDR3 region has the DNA TGTGCCAGCAGCGGACGACAGGGGAGCTCCTACGAGCAGTACTTC. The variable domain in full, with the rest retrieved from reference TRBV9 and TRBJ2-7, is DSGVTQTPKHLITATGQRVTLRCSPRSGDLSVYWYQQSLDQGLQFLIQYYNGEERAKGNILERFSAQQFPDLHSELNLSSLELGDSALYFCASSGRQGSSYEQYFGPGTRLTVT.

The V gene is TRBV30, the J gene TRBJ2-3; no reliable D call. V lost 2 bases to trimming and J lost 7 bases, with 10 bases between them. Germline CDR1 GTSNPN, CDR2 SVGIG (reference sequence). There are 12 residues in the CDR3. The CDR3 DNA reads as TGTGCCTGGAGTCAACCCTCCAATACGCAGTATTTT. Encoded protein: CAWSQPSNTQYF. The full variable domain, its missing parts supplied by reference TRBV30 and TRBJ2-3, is SQTIHQWPATLVQPVGSPLSLECTVEGTSNPNLYWYRQAAGRGLQLLFYSVGIGQISSEVPQNLSASRPQDRQFILSSKKLLLSDSGFYLCAWSQPSNTQYFGPGTRLTVL.

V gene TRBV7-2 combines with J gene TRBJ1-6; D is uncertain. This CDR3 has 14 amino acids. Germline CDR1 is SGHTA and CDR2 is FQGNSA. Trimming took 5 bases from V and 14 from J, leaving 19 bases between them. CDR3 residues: CASSPVTDHRSLHF. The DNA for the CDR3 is TGTGCCAGCAGCCCCGTTACAGACCACAGATCCCTCCACTTT.

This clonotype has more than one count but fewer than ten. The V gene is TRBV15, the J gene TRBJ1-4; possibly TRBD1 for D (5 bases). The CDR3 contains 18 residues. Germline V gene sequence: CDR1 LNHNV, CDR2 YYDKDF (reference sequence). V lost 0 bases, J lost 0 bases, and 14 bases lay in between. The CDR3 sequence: CATSRDLPKGATNEKLFF. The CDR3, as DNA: TGTGCCACCAGCAGAGATTTGCCAAAAGGGGCAACTAATGAAAAACTGTTTTTT.

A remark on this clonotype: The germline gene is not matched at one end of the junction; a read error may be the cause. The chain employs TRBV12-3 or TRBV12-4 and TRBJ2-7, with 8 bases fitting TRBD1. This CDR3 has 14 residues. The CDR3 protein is CATSNRGFGYEQYF. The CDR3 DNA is TGTGCCACCAGTAACAGGGGGTTCGGCTACGAGCAGTACTTC.

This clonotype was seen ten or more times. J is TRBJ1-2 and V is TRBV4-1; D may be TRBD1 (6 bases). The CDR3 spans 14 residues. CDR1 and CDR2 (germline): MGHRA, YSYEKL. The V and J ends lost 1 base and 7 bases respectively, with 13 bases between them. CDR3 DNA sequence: TGCGCCAGCAGCCAAGGAGGGGGTTTCGGTGGCTACACCTTC. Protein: CASSQGGGFGGYTF.